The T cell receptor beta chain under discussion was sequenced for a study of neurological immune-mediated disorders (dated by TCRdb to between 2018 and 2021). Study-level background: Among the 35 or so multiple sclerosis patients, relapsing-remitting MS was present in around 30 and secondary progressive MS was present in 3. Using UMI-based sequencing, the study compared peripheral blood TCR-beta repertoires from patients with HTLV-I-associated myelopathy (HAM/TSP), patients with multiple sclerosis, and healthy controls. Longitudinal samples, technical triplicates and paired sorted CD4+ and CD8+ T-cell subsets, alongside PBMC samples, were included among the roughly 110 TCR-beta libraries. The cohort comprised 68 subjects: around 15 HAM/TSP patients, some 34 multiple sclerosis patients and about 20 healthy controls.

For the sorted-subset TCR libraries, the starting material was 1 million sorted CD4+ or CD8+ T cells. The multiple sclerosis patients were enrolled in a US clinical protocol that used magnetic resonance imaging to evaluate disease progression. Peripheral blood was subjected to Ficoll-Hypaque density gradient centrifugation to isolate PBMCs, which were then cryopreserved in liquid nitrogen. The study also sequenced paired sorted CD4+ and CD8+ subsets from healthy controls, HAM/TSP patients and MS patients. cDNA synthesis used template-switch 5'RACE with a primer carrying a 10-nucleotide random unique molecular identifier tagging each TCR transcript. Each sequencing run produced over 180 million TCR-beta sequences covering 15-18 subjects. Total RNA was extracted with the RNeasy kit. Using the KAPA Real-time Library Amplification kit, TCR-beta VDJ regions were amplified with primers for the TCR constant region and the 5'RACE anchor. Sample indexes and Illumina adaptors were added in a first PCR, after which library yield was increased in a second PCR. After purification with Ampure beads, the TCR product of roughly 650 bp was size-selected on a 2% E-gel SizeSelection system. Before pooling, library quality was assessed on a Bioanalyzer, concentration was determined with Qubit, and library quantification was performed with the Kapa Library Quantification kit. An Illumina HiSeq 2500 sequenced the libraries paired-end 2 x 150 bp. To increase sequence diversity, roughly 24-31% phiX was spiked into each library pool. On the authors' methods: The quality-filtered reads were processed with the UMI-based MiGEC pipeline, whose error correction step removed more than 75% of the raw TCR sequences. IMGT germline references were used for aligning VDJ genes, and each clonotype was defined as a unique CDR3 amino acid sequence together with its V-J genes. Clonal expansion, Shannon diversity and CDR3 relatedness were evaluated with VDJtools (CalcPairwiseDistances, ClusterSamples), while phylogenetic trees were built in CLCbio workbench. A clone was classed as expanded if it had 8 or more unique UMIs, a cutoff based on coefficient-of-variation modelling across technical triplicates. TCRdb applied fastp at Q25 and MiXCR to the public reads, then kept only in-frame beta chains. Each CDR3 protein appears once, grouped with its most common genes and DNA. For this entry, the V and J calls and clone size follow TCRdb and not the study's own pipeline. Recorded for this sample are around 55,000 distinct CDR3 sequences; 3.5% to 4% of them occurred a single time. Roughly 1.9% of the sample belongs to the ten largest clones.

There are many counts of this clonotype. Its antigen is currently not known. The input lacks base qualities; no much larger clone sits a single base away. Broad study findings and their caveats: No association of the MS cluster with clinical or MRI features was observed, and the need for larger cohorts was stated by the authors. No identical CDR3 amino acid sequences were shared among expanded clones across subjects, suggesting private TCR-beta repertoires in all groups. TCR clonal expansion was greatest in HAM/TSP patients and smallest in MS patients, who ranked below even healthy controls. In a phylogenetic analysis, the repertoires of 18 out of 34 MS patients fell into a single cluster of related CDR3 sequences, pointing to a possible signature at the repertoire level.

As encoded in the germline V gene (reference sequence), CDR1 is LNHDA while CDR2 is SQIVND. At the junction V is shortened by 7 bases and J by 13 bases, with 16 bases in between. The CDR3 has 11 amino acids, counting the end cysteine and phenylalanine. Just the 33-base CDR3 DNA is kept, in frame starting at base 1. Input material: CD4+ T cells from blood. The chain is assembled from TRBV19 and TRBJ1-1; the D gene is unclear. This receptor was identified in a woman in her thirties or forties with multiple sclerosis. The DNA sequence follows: TGTGCCAGTATAGGAGGCAAGGAGGGTTTCTTT. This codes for CASIGGKEGFF. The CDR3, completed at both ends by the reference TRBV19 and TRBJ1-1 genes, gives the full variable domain DGGITQSPKYLFRKEGQNVTLSCEQNLNHDAMYWYRQDPGQGLRLIYYSQIVNDFQKGDIAEGYSVSREKKESFPLTVTSAQKNPTAFYLCASIGGKEGFFGQGTRLTVV.